This is a list of T cell receptor beta chains from one sample in a study of a mutant IDH1 vaccine in newly diagnosed glioma. Here immunoSEQ multiplex PCR was the method, and the copy in TCRdb shows in-frame clones only, minus some. The profile shows approximately 88,000 clones, 80% of them singletons. Material: PBMCs, obtained from a glioma patient treated with radiotherapy, temozolomide or both. The receptors stem from a man aged 35-49 years with glioma. CDR3s include the opening cysteine and the closing phenylalanine or tryptophan. Each record gives: D gene, V gene, J gene, clone size, CDR3 protein, CDR3 DNA. The D gene is left open where the match is weak. Clone size is shown for a subset of rows, as once, few, many or a class of expanded clone.

>.|TRBV2|TRBJ1-3|.
CASRTAGNTIYF
TGTGCCAGCAGGACAGCTGGAAACACCATATATTTT
>.|TRBV25-1|TRBJ2-3|.
CASSESGVGTDTQYF
TGTGCCAGCAGTGAGAGTGGCGTCGGCACAGATACGCAGTATTTT
>TRBD1|TRBV7-6|TRBJ2-1|few
CASSSGTGNEQFF
TGTGCCAGCAGCTCCGGGACAGGAAATGAGCAGTTCTTC
>.|TRBV7-8|TRBJ1-5|.
CASSSQGGNQPQHF
TGTGCCAGCAGCTCTCAGGGCGGCAATCAGCCCCAGCATTTT
>.|TRBV7-2|TRBJ2-2|.
CASDGANTGELFF
TGTGCCAGCGACGGAGCGAACACCGGGGAGCTGTTTTTT
>.|TRBV14|TRBJ1-2|.
CASSPRLHYGYTF
TGTGCCAGCAGCCCCCGCCTCCACTATGGCTACACCTTC
>TRBD1|TRBV5-4|TRBJ1-4|.
CASSLGGQGQEKLFF
TGTGCCAGCAGCTTGGGCGGACAGGGTCAAGAAAAACTGTTTTTT
>.|TRBV30|TRBJ1-2|medium-sized
CAWWTREGYGYTF
TGTGCCTGGTGGACTCGGGAGGGCTATGGCTACACCTTC
>.|TRBV21-1|TRBJ2-3|.
CASSKDGQGFTDTQYF
TGTGCCAGCAGCAAAGATGGGCAGGGTTTTACAGATACGCAGTATTTT
>.|TRBV11-2|TRBJ2-5|.
CASSLGVYQETQYF
TGTGCCAGCAGCTTGGGGGTGTACCAAGAGACCCAGTACTTC
>TRBD2|TRBV4-1|TRBJ2-7|.
CASSQTSGHLYEQYF
TGCGCCAGCAGCCAGACTAGCGGGCACCTCTACGAGCAGTACTTC
>TRBD1|TRBV5-1|TRBJ1-2|.
CASSSTPGQTYGYTF
TGCGCCAGCAGCTCAACTCCGGGACAGACTTATGGCTACACCTTC
>.|TRBV5-1|TRBJ2-5|.
CASSLDGTTQETQYF
TGCGCCAGCAGCTTGGATGGGACGACTCAAGAGACCCAGTACTTC
>.|TRBV11-2|TRBJ1-2|.
CASSFDIYDSYYGYTF
TGTGCCAGCAGCTTCGACATTTATGACAGTTACTATGGCTACACCTTC
>.|TRBV27|TRBJ1-6|.
CASSGHNSPLHF
TGTGCCAGCAGCGGTCACAATTCACCCCTCCACTTT
>.|TRBV27|TRBJ2-1|.
CASRGGGPNEQFF
TGTGCCAGCAGGGGAGGGGGGCCCAATGAGCAGTTCTTC
>.|TRBV7-9|TRBJ2-7|.
CASSPIGREQYF
TGTGCCAGCAGCCCAATCGGGCGGGAGCAGTACTTC